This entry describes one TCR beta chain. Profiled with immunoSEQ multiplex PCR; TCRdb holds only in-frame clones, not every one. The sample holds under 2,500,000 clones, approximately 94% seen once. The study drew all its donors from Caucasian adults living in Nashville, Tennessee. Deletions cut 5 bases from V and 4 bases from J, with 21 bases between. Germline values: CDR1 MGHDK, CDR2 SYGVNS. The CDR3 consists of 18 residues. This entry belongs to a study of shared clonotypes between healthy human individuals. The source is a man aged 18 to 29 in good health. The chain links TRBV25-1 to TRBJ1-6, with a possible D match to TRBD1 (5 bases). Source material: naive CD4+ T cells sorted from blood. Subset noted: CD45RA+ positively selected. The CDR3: CASSPVVPGRNYNSPLHF. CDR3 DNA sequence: TGTGCCAGCAGTCCTGTCGTTCCAGGGCGCAATTATAATTCACCCCTCCACTTT.